This T cell receptor (beta chain) was documented in a study of control samples from healthy donors and cancer patients. The V gene's germline CDR1 is MNHEY and CDR2 SMNVEV (reference sequence). Trimming left V 5 bases short and J 5 bases short, with 19 bases between. This CDR3 region has 15 residues. TCRdb's table, derived via immunoSEQ multiplex PCR, lists solely in-frame clones and lacks some. The table shows approximately 140,000 clones, with 91% occurring only once. The chain is built from TRBV27 and TRBJ2-7; the D gene is possibly TRBD2 (9 bases). This sequence was found in a man between 18 and 35 years old in good health. Sequences were obtained from blood. In DNA form, the CDR3 reads TGTGCCAGCAGTGGCGGGGGGGGACAGGTTAACGAGCAGTACTTC. Its translation is CASSGGGGQVNEQYF.